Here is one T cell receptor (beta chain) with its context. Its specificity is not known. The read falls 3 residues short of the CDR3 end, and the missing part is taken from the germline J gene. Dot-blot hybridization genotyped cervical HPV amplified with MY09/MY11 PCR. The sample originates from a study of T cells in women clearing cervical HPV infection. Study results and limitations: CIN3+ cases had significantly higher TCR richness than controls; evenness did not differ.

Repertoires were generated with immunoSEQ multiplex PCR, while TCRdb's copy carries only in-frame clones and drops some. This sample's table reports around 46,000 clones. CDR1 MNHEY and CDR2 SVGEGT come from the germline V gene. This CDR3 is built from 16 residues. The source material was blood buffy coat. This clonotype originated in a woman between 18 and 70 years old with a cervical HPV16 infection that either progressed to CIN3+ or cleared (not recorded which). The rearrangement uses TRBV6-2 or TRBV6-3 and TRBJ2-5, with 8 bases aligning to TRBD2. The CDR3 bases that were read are TGTGCCAGCAGTTCCGCGGGGGGCGGGAGCGCAGATACC. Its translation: CASSSAGGGSADT. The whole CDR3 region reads CASSSAGGGSADTQYF.